The 25 T cell receptor beta chains reported below all come from one sample, sequenced in a study of graft-versus-host responses after intestinal transplantation. Their antigens are not known. Here immunoSEQ multiplex PCR was the method, and the copy in TCRdb shows in-frame clones only, minus some. The table includes some 120,000 clones, 90% detected once. Here the sequenced sample was unstimulated CD4+ T cells sorted from spleen or lymph node cells, taken before intestinal transplant. These receptors were taken from a human donor who received an intestinal transplant.

This CDR3 reads CASRKTGKGNQPQHF. The CDR3 DNA reads TGTGCCAGCAGAAAGACAGGGAAGGGAAATCAGCCCCAGCATTTT. J is TRBJ1-5 and V is TRBV6-1, with 7 bases matching TRBD1. CDR3 length: 15 amino acids. Looked up from germline, CDR1 is MNHNS and CDR2 is SASEGT. The junction had 9 bases not matched to a gene; V was cut back by 6 bases and J by 4 bases.

The chain joins TRBV7-6 to TRBJ2-1; D is unresolved. Between the trimmed V and J ends, which lost 3 bases and 2 bases, there was a span of 8 bases. The CDR3 extends over 14 amino acids. Germline-derived CDR1 and CDR2 are SGHVS and FNYEAQ. CDR3 protein: CASSFFGPYNEQFF. DNA for the CDR3: TGTGCCAGCAGCTTCTTTGGGCCCTACAATGAGCAGTTCTTC.

This chain joins TRBV28 and TRBJ1-2; 8 nucleotides align to TRBD1. Germline V lookup: CDR1 MDHEN, CDR2 SYDVKM. The V gene end was trimmed by 6 bases and the J gene end by 11 bases; junction bases not matched to a gene: 14. There are 14 residues in the CDR3. CDR3 in DNA: TGTGCCAGCAGGCAAGACAGGGGCCGCATGAGATACACCTTC. Translation gives CASRQDRGRMRYTF.

The gene calls are TRBV27 and TRBJ2-1, with 10 bases aligning to TRBD2. The length of the CDR3 is 15 residues. Germline V gene data show CDR1 as MNHEY and CDR2 as SMNVEV (reference sequence). V dropped 3 bases and J dropped 9; count of bases not matched to a gene: 8. CDR3 DNA sequence: TGTGCCAGCAGTTTTTGGCTAGCGGGAGAGGGTGAGCAGTTCTTC. This codes for CASSFWLAGEGEQFF.

This clone has a single count. The gene calls are TRBV6-5 and TRBJ2-1; D gene uncertain. Germline V gene lookup returns CDR1 MNHEY and CDR2 SVGAGI. With 5 bases removed from V and 4 bases from J, the gap between germline ends came to 12 bases. This CDR3 is built from 14 residues. The CDR3 sequence: CASSEGLVYNEQFF. CDR3 DNA sequence: TGTGCCAGCAGTGAAGGCCTAGTTTACAATGAGCAGTTCTTC.

The chain uses TRBV25-1 and TRBJ1-2; D is undetermined. Per the germline V gene, CDR1 is MGHDK and CDR2 is SYGVNS. The CDR3 covers 17 residues. The ends were cut back, 1 base at V and 0 bases at J, with 15 bases in the middle. The CDR3 reads CASSESVGGLANYGYTF. DNA of the CDR3: TGTGCCAGCAGTGAATCGGTCGGAGGGCTAGCTAACTATGGCTACACCTTC.

This chain connects TRBV5-4 to TRBJ2-2, with D tentatively TRBD2 (5 bases). Trimming took 0 bases from V and 2 from J, leaving 8 bases between them. The germline V gene has CDR1 SGHNT and CDR2 YYREEE (reference sequence). This CDR3 has 15 amino acids. CDR3 in DNA: TGTGCCAGCAGCTTGGGAGGGCATAACACCGGGGAGCTGTTTTTT. Its protein product is CASSLGGHNTGELFF.

The chain joins TRBV18 to TRBJ1-4; tentatively, D is TRBD1 (5 bases). The germline V and J ends were trimmed by 8 bases and 2 bases, with 9 bases remaining between them. This CDR3 has 13 amino acids. Germline CDR1 is KGHSH and CDR2 is LQKENI. In nucleotides, the CDR3 is TGTGCCAGCACAAGACAGACTAATGAAAAACTGTTTTTT. Translation: CASTRQTNEKLFF.

The CDR3: CASSSLSGQGTRPRSDSNQPQHF. The DNA for the CDR3 is TGCGCCAGCAGCTCTCTATCGGGACAGGGGACCCGCCCCCGCAGCGATAGCAATCAGCCCCAGCATTTT. The V call is TRBV5-1, the J call TRBJ1-5; 10 positions agree with TRBD1. The germline gives CDR1 SGHRS, CDR2 YFSETQ. V gave up 3 bases and J gave up 0 bases; unmatched junction bases: 24. There are 23 residues in the CDR3.

The count of this clone is one. The chain combines TRBV7-2 with TRBJ1-4; weak D call: TRBD1 (6 bases). Trimming pared 5 bases from V and 8 bases from J, leaving 21 bases between. The CDR3 covers 16 residues. CDR1 and CDR2 (germline): SGHTA, FQGNSA. The CDR3 DNA reads as TGTGCCAGCAGCCAAGATTTTGGCAGGGGTGGGGAAAAACTGTTTTTT. It codes for CASSQDFGRGGEKLFF.

The chain joins TRBV2 to TRBJ2-3; 8 nucleotides match TRBD1. The V segment lost 2 bases and the J segment 1 base; nucleotides outside the gene matches: 14. In germline, CDR1 is SNHLY, CDR2 FYNNEI. CDR3 length: 19 amino acids. The CDR3 loop reads CASSEKRLDRVPGTDTQYF. CDR3 nucleotide sequence: TGTGCCAGCAGTGAAAAGCGTTTGGACAGGGTGCCCGGCACAGATACGCAGTATTTT.

The genes are TRBV6-6 and TRBJ2-1, with 7 bases aligning to TRBD2. The germline CDR1 and CDR2 sequences are MNHNY and SVGAGI (reference sequence). There are 13 residues in the CDR3. Unmatched junction bases numbered 14, after V lost 7 bases and J lost 14 bases. CDR3: CASTLGGPAGEFF. DNA of the CDR3: TGTGCCAGCACCTTGGGAGGGCCCGCGGGGGAGTTCTTC.

The chain joins TRBV7-2 to TRBJ2-7; perhaps TRBD2 as D (5 bases). Per germline, CDR1 SGHTA and CDR2 FQGNSA. V was clipped by 6 bases and J by 9 bases, with 18 bases between them. The CDR3 length is 13 residues. CDR3 nucleotides: TGTGCCAGCAGTCCACGGACGGGGTATGGGCAGTACTTC. Protein: CASSPRTGYGQYF.

The V and J genes are TRBV5-5 and TRBJ1-3; 7 positions agree with TRBD1. Per germline, CDR1 SGHKS and CDR2 YYEKEE (reference sequence). After removal of 2 bases from V and 0 bases from J, the junction contained 5 bases not matched to a gene. There are 16 residues in the CDR3. CDR3 amino acids: CASSLPGQSSGNTIYF. CDR3 in DNA: TGTGCCAGCAGCTTACCGGGACAGAGCTCTGGAAACACCATATATTTT.

CDR3 sequence: CASSMSGSLYEQYF. The CDR3 nucleotides read TGTGCCAGTAGTATGAGCGGGAGCTTGTACGAGCAGTACTTC. The chain couples TRBV19 to TRBJ2-5; TRBD2 matches 8 bases. TRBJ2-7 matches the DNA end more closely, so the J call is doubtful. The CDR3 consists of 14 residues. The germline V gene encodes CDR1 LNHDA and CDR2 SQIVND (reference sequence).

V is TRBV18 and J is TRBJ1-3, with a tentative D call TRBD1 (6 bases). The CDR3 consists of 14 residues. Germline V gives CDR1 KGHSH, CDR2 LQKENI. The V end lost 0 bases, the J end lost 4 bases, and 7 bases lay between the germline ends. The CDR3 bases are TGTGCCAGCTCACCACCAGGGACAGGAAACACCATATATTTT. Encoded protein: CASSPPGTGNTIYF. The variable domain in full, completed from reference TRBV18 and TRBJ1-3, reads NAGVMQNPRHLVRRRGQEARLRCSPMKGHSHVYWYRQLPEEGLKFMVYLQKENIIDESGMPKERFSAEFPKEGPSILRIQQVVRGDSAAYFCASSPPGTGNTIYFGEGSWLTVV.

V gene TRBV29-1 combines with J gene TRBJ1-4, with 8 bases aligning to TRBD1. This CDR3 has 13 residues. Germline V CDR1 and CDR2: SQVTM, ANQGSEA. V lost 5 bases, J lost 8 bases, and 7 bases stayed unmatched. The CDR3 DNA reads as TGCAGCGTTCTGGACAGGGTTAGGGAAAAACTGTTTTTT. Translating it yields CSVLDRVREKLFF.

The V and J genes are TRBV5-6 and TRBJ1-2, with 7 bases matching TRBD1. Germline V gene lookup returns CDR1 SGHDT and CDR2 YYEEEE. CDR3 length: 17 residues. V lost 0 bases to trimming and J lost 8 bases; unmatched junction nucleotides: 16. CDR3 sequence reads: CASSLVSLLGQERGYTF. CDR3 nucleotides: TGTGCCAGCAGCTTGGTATCCCTACTCGGACAGGAAAGGGGCTACACCTTC.

The CDR3 loop reads CASSQDALAGYSTDTQYF. CDR3 DNA sequence: TGCGCCAGCAGCCAAGATGCGCTAGCGGGATACTCCACAGATACGCAGTATTTT. The V gene is TRBV4-1, the J gene TRBJ2-3; 9 bases are a match to TRBD2. There are 18 residues in the CDR3. The germline CDR1 and CDR2 sequences are MGHRA and YSYEKL. Losses at the gene ends were 0 bases for V and 2 bases for J; bases not matched to a gene: 9.

The chain recombines TRBV6-1 with TRBJ2-7; D may be TRBD1 (5 bases). Germline V gene lookup returns CDR1 MNHNS and CDR2 SASEGT. The V end was cut by 3 bases, the J end by 2 bases, with 14 bases between. The CDR3 has 15 residues. The CDR3 here is CASSDIPTGPYEQYF. In DNA form, the CDR3 reads TGTGCCAGCAGTGACATCCCCACAGGTCCCTACGAGCAGTACTTC.

The chain joins TRBV19 to TRBJ2-7; D is possibly TRBD2 (5 bases). Trimming shortened V by 8 bases and J by 4 bases, and 21 bases separated the two germline ends. The CDR3 length is 15 residues. The germline gives CDR1 LNHDA, CDR2 SQIVND (reference sequence). The CDR3 DNA follows: TGTGCCAGTCCCATAGGGAGCAGGTTCCCTTACGAGCAGTACTTC. Encoded protein: CASPIGSRFPYEQYF. Drawing the rest from reference TRBV19 and TRBJ2-7, the complete variable domain is DGGITQSPKYLFRKEGQNVTLSCEQNLNHDAMYWYRQDPGQGLRLIYYSQIVNDFQKGDIAEGYSVSREKKESFPLTVTSAQKNPTAFYLCASPIGSRFPYEQYFGPGTRLTVT.

The chain is built from TRBV7-9 and TRBJ2-7; TRBD2 is a possible D gene (5 bases). CDR1 SEHNR and CDR2 FQNEAQ come from the germline V gene (reference sequence). Trimming removed 4 bases from V and 2 bases from J, with 12 bases in between. This CDR3 has 14 residues. The CDR3 bases are TGTGCCAGCAGCTCCCGGGGTGGGACCTACGAGCAGTACTTC. Encoded protein: CASSSRGGTYEQYF.

The chain couples TRBV5-1 to TRBJ2-1, with D tentatively TRBD1 (5 bases). The CDR3 length is 14 residues. CDR1 is SGHRS, CDR2 YFSETQ, per germline. V lost 6 bases and J lost 0, with 10 bases in between. The CDR3 coding sequence is TGCGCCAGCAATAGACAGAGCTCCTACAATGAGCAGTTCTTC. Its translation: CASNRQSSYNEQFF.

The gene calls are TRBV29-1 and TRBJ2-7; 7 nucleotides match TRBD1. There are 14 residues in the CDR3. CDR1 is SQVTM, CDR2 ANQGSEA, per germline. V lost 4 bases, J lost 3 bases, and 9 bases stayed unmatched. The CDR3 DNA is TGCAGCGTTGTCCCGGACAGGTTCGGCTACGAGCAGTACTTC. Encoded protein: CSVVPDRFGYEQYF.

Here the CDR3 DNA reads TGTGCCAGCAGTTTACGGTCCTATGGCTACACCTTC. Protein: CASSLRSYGYTF. The rearrangement joins TRBV28 to TRBJ1-2; D gene unclear. Germline assignment: CDR1 MDHEN and CDR2 SYDVKM. This CDR3 comprises 12 residues. V lost 2 bases, J lost 4 bases, and 5 bases lay in between.